The 18 T cell receptor beta chains given below trace back to one sample, sequenced in a study of T cell changes during pregnancy in multiple sclerosis. Generated by immunoSEQ multiplex PCR, the TCRdb table keeps only in-frame clones and is missing some. This table has over 50,000 clones, roughly 88% appearing once. Sequencing was performed on peripheral blood, taken in the first trimester of pregnancy. These receptors all stem from a female donor with multiple sclerosis, enrolled in a pregnancy study.

This clone was observed a handful of times. V and J are TRBV7-3 and TRBJ1-1; D is unresolved. Trimming shortened V by 1 base and J by 5 bases, and 5 bases separated the two germline ends. The CDR3 is 12 amino acids. Germline V gene data show CDR1 as SGHTA and CDR2 as FQGTGA. The CDR3 sequence: CASSLKRTEAFF. CDR3 sequence (DNA): TGTGCCAGCAGCTTAAAGAGGACTGAAGCTTTCTTT.

The chain employs TRBV7-2 and TRBJ2-7, with TRBD2 identical over 11 bases. The CDR3 consists of 15 residues. V dropped 1 base and J dropped 4; count of bases not matched to a gene: 3. Germline V CDR1 and CDR2: SGHTA, FQGNSA. The CDR3 bases are TGTGCCAGCAGCTTAGGACTAGCGGGATTATACGAGCAGTACTTC. This sequence encodes CASSLGLAGLYEQYF.

This chain joins TRBV7-2 and TRBJ2-7; D gene unclear. Germline values: CDR1 SGHTA, CDR2 FQGNSA. With 0 bases removed from V and 4 bases from J, the gap between germline ends came to 7 bases. CDR3 size: 13 residues. The CDR3 nucleotides read TGTGCCAGCAGCTTAGCCCCACAATACGAGCAGTACTTC. The encoded protein is CASSLAPQYEQYF.

V usage is TRBV19 and J usage is TRBJ2-3; 13 bases fit TRBD2. CDR1 is LNHDA and CDR2 is SQIVND in the germline V gene (reference sequence). V was pared by 5 bases and J by 9 bases, with 8 bases of the junction left unmatched. The CDR3 length is 15 residues. The CDR3 region is CASSVKLAGGLTQYF. CDR3 sequence (DNA): TGTGCCAGTAGTGTGAAACTAGCGGGAGGGCTCACGCAGTATTTT.

The chain uses TRBV9 and TRBJ2-7, with D maybe TRBD2 (6 bases). Germline V gene sequence: CDR1 SGDLS, CDR2 YYNGEE. The CDR3 length is 13 residues. Trimming took 4 bases from V and 4 from J, leaving 12 bases between them. The CDR3 nucleotides read TGTGCCAGCAGCTTGGGACTTACGTACGAGCAGTACTTC. The encoded protein is CASSLGLTYEQYF.

The chain uses TRBV11-2 and TRBJ1-1, with D tentatively TRBD1 (5 bases). The V end lost 5 bases, the J end lost 1 base, and 11 bases lay between the germline ends. The CDR3 spans 14 residues. Per germline, CDR1 SGHAT and CDR2 FQNNGV. CDR3 nucleotides: TGTGCCAGCAGCCCTGGGCAGGGGAACACTGAAGCTTTCTTT. It encodes CASSPGQGNTEAFF.

This clone was detected only a few times. The CDR3: CASSPLAGGGGQYF. The DNA for the CDR3 is TGTGCCAGCAGCCCCCTAGCGGGAGGAGGCGGGCAGTACTTC. The chain employs TRBV9 and TRBJ2-7; 11 positions agree with TRBD2. The V gene's germline CDR1 is SGDLS and CDR2 YYNGEE. V lost 4 bases to trimming and J lost 9 bases; unmatched junction nucleotides: 9. This CDR3 comprises 14 residues.

This sequence joins TRBV7-6 and TRBJ1-4, with 8 bases aligning to TRBD1. CDR1 and CDR2 (germline): SGHVS, FNYEAQ. This CDR3 has 14 amino acids. The trim removed 5 bases at V and 8 bases at J, leaving 7 bases unmatched. In DNA, the CDR3 is TGTGCCAGCAGCGCCGGGACAGGTGGCGAAAAACTGTTTTTT. Protein: CASSAGTGGEKLFF.

The chain combines TRBV4-1 with TRBJ1-2; possible D gene TRBD1, 6 bases. CDR1 and CDR2 from the germline V gene are MGHRA and YSYEKL. There are 13 residues in the CDR3. V dropped 4 bases and J dropped 2 bases, with 8 bases sitting between them. The CDR3 is CASSPDRNYGYTF. The CDR3 bases are TGCGCCAGCAGCCCCGACAGGAACTATGGCTACACCTTC.

V usage is TRBV6-5 and J usage is TRBJ2-5; maybe TRBD2 (5 bases). Per the germline V gene, CDR1 is MNHEY and CDR2 is SVGAGI. Trimming stripped 11 bases from V and 5 bases from J, with 15 bases between. CDR3 size: 12 residues. CDR3 coding DNA: TGTGCCGCCCGGGGAGCCACGGAGACCCAGTACTTC. Its translation is CAARGATETQYF.

J is TRBJ2-5 and V is TRBV7-9; D gene uncertain. In germline, CDR1 is SEHNR, CDR2 FQNEAQ (reference sequence). Trimming stripped 3 bases from V and 5 bases from J, with 4 bases between. This CDR3 has 11 amino acids. The CDR3 protein is CASSFSETQYF. The CDR3 bases are TGTGCCAGCAGCTTTAGTGAGACCCAGTACTTC.

This chain uses TRBV29-1 with TRBJ1-1, with a weak D call TRBD1 (5 bases). V shed 1 base and J shed 6 bases, with 18 bases lying between them. This CDR3 contains 15 residues. Germline CDR1 SQVTM, CDR2 ANQGSEA. For the CDR3, the DNA is TGCAGCGTTGAAGCTCTCCAGGCAGGGCTATCTGAAGCTTTCTTT. Translated, it gives CSVEALQAGLSEAFF.

The chain recombines TRBV27 with TRBJ2-1, with 15 bases aligning to TRBD2. Germline V gene data show CDR1 as MNHEY and CDR2 as SMNVEV (reference sequence). J gave up 7 bases and V 6 bases, and 7 bases lay outside the gene matches. This CDR3 is built from 16 residues. The CDR3 here is CASSPGTSGRSNEQFF. The CDR3 DNA follows: TGTGCCAGCAGCCCCGGGACTAGCGGGAGGTCGAATGAGCAGTTCTTC.

The chain has TRBV6-5 and TRBJ2-1; D is unclear. This CDR3 contains 14 residues. Germline CDR1 and CDR2: MNHEY and SVGAGI. Trimming stripped 2 bases from V and 4 bases from J, with 9 bases between. CDR3 loop: CASSYHDKYNEQFF. The DNA for the CDR3 is TGTGCCAGCAGTTACCATGACAAATACAATGAGCAGTTCTTC.

The chain uses TRBV30 and TRBJ2-3; 7 nucleotides match TRBD2. This CDR3 comprises 12 residues. Losses at the gene ends were 8 bases for V and 4 bases for J; bases not matched to a gene: 6. The germline CDR1 and CDR2 sequences are GTSNPN and SVGIG (reference sequence). This CDR3 is CALGGGSDTQYF. CDR3 in DNA: TGTGCCCTTGGGGGGGGGTCAGATACGCAGTATTTT.

V is TRBV9 and J is TRBJ1-1; D is undetermined. Germline V gives CDR1 SGDLS, CDR2 YYNGEE. Deletions cut 4 bases from V and 2 bases from J, with 9 bases between. This CDR3 contains 13 residues. CDR3 DNA: TGTGCCAGCAGCCGAGGGCTTAACACTGAAGCTTTCTTT. Its protein is CASSRGLNTEAFF.

The chain couples TRBV12-5 to TRBJ1-5; tentative D call: TRBD1 (6 bases). Looked up from germline, CDR1 is LGHNT and CDR2 is FRNRAP. The V and J ends lost 4 bases and 7 bases respectively, with 8 bases between them. The CDR3 sequence is 12 residues long. The CDR3 sequence is CASGSTGQPQHF. The CDR3 DNA follows: TGTGCTAGTGGTTCGACAGGCCAGCCCCAGCATTTT.

J is TRBJ2-1 and V is TRBV30, with TRBD2 identical over 13 bases. The ends lost 5 bases at V and 7 bases at J; junction bases unmatched: 8. Germline CDR1 GTSNPN, CDR2 SVGIG (reference sequence). The CDR3 extends over 15 amino acids. The CDR3 reads CAWPGLAGARNEQFF. The CDR3 DNA sequence: TGTGCCTGGCCTGGACTAGCGGGAGCAAGGAATGAGCAGTTCTTC.